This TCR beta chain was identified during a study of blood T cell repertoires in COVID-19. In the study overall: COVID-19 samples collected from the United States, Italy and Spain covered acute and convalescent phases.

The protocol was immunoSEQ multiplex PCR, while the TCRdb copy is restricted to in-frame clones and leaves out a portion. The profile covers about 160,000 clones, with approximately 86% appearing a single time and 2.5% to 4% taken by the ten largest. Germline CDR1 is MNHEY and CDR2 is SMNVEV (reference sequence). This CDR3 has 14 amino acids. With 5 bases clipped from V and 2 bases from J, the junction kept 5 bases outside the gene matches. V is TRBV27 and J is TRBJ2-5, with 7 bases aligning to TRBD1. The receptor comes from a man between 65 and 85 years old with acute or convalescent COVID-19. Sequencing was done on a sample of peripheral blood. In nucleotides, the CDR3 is TGTGCCAGCAGTGATCGGACAGGACAAGAGACCCAGTACTTC. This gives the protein CASSDRTGQETQYF.